Below are 20 T cell receptor beta chains sequenced from a single sample in a study of T-cell memory formation after mild COVID-19. TCRdb reprocessed the 5' RACE reads via MiXCR and lists one record per CDR3 protein. The table lists 100,000 to 140,000 distinct CDR3 sequences, around 14% of them singletons. The sample was PBMCs or a T cell subset sorted from them (not recorded which). These receptors all come from a man aged 18 to 30 who had mild COVID-19 (a few samples of this study predate the infection). Cell type and time point are not known.

This chain uses TRBV5-1 with TRBJ1-2, with no clear D. CDR3 length equals 15 residues. The germline V and J ends were trimmed by 4 bases and 8 bases, with 21 bases remaining between them. Germline V gives CDR1 SGHRS, CDR2 YFSETQ. This chain's CDR3 is CASSPRGGITDGYTF. The CDR3, as DNA: TGCGCCAGCAGCCCAAGAGGCGGGATTACAGACGGCTACACCTTC.

This clonotype was observed a handful of times. This chain connects TRBV6-6 to TRBJ1-2; D gene ambiguous. Trimming cost V 0 bases and J 2 bases, with 10 bases left between them. Germline V gene sequence: CDR1 MNHNY, CDR2 SVGAGI (reference sequence). CDR3 length: 15 amino acids. The CDR3 coding sequence is TGTGCCAGCAGTTACTCGCTGGGGTTCAACTATGGCTACACCTTC. This gives the protein CASSYSLGFNYGYTF.

V gene TRBV6-5 combines with J gene TRBJ2-1; 10 bases map to TRBD2. Trimming cost V 4 bases and J 4 bases; bases outside gene matches: 10. Germline CDR1 MNHEY, CDR2 SVGAGI. This CDR3 is built from 17 residues. CDR3 amino acids: CASSSLLAGVYYNEQFF. In nucleotides, the CDR3 is TGTGCCAGCAGTTCCCTCCTAGCGGGAGTTTATTACAATGAGCAGTTCTTC.

This clonotype showed up just a few times. The chain uses TRBV7-2 and TRBJ1-1; D is unresolved. This CDR3 has 14 amino acids. Trimming left V 6 bases short and J 7 bases short, with 18 bases between. Germline CDR1 SGHTA, CDR2 FQGNSA. CDR3 nucleotide sequence: TGTGCCAGCAGTTTGGGCGCGGGCCGGCTTGAAGCTTTCTTT. Encoded protein: CASSLGAGRLEAFF.

Only one count was recorded for this clonotype. Germline is not matched at one junction end, which may reflect a read error. The V call is TRBV9, the J call TRBJ2-5, with 8 bases lining up with TRBD2. CDR1 SGDLS and CDR2 YYNGEE come from the germline V gene. CDR3 length: 15 residues. The CDR3 region has the DNA TGTGTCAGCAGCGTAGTCGGGGGGGGAGGAGAGACCCAGTACTTC. Protein sequence: CVSSVVGGGGETQYF.

The chain uses TRBV28 and TRBJ2-3, with 14 bases that match TRBD2. Germline CDR1 MDHEN, CDR2 SYDVKM. With V trimmed by 5 bases and J by 5 bases, 6 bases remained unmatched. This CDR3 is 16 amino acids long. The CDR3 DNA reads TGTGCCAGCAGTCCATACGGACTAGCGGGGGGAGATACGCAGTATTTT. It is translated as CASSPYGLAGGDTQYF.

The chain carries TRBV4-2 and TRBJ2-5; TRBD2 agrees at 7 bases. Germline CDR1 and CDR2: LGHNA and YNFKEQ. V dropped 0 bases and J dropped 5; count of bases not matched to a gene: 6. The CDR3 consists of 15 residues. CDR3 amino acids: CASSQEGQGGETQYF. The CDR3 coding sequence is TGTGCCAGCAGCCAAGAGGGCCAGGGAGGGGAGACCCAGTACTTC.

The chain has TRBV5-6 and TRBJ2-1, with 7 bases aligning to TRBD2. Germline CDR1 is SGHDT and CDR2 is YYEEEE. Trimming took 0 bases from V and 6 from J; bases not matched to a gene: 3. The CDR3 has 14 residues. The chain's CDR3 is CASSLGLALNEQFF. The CDR3 nucleotides are TGTGCCAGCAGCTTGGGACTAGCCCTCAATGAGCAGTTCTTC.

The table lists this clonotype with many counts. V usage is TRBV5-1 and J usage is TRBJ2-1, with 7 positions matching TRBD1. With 2 bases clipped from V and 6 bases from J, the junction kept 8 bases outside the gene matches. Per germline, CDR1 SGHRS and CDR2 YFSETQ. The CDR3 is 15 residues long. The CDR3 bases are TGCGCCAGCAGCTTCTTGAGGGGGCCGGGCAATGAGCAGTTCTTC. Translation: CASSFLRGPGNEQFF. Variable domain in full (rest from reference TRBV5-1 and TRBJ2-1): KAGVTQTPRYLIKTRGQQVTLSCSPISGHRSVSWYQQTPGQGLQFLFEYFSETQRNKGNFPGRFSGRQFSNSRSEMNVSTLELGDSALYLCASSFLRGPGNEQFFGPGTRLTVL.

This clonotype was observed a handful of times. This sequence joins TRBV12-3 or TRBV12-4 and TRBJ1-6; D might be TRBD1 (5 bases). Trimming cost V 6 bases and J 7 bases, with 13 bases left between them. The CDR3 is 14 residues long. The CDR3 is CASRAGFLNSPLHF. The CDR3 DNA is TGTGCCAGCAGAGCAGGGTTCCTGAATTCACCCCTCCACTTT.

The chain joins TRBV12-3 or TRBV12-4 to TRBJ2-1; 9 nucleotides match TRBD1. V shed 8 bases and J 8 bases; nucleotides not matched to a gene: 7. The length of the CDR3 is 13 residues. The CDR3 nucleotides read TGTGCCAGCGCGGGACAGGGTCTCCATGAGCAGTTCTTC. The encoded protein is CASAGQGLHEQFF.

This clonotype was seen only a few times. The rearrangement joins TRBV18 to TRBJ1-2; no definite D call. The CDR3 spans 14 residues. V gave up 4 bases and J gave up 7 bases, with 16 bases separating them. Germline loops: CDR1 KGHSH, CDR2 LQKENI. In DNA form, the CDR3 reads TGTGCCAGCTCACTCCGGGTGTTGACATCTGGCTACACCTTC. This translates into CASSLRVLTSGYTF.

The chain carries TRBV5-1 and TRBJ2-5; TRBD1 aligns across 7 bases. CDR1 and CDR2 from the germline V gene are SGHRS and YFSETQ. The CDR3 length is 14 residues. V was clipped by 4 bases and J by 1 base; unmatched bases: 4. CDR3 DNA: TGCGCCAGCAGCAATCGGACAGGCCAAGAGACCCAGTACTTC. It translates to CASSNRTGQETQYF.

This clonotype was recorded at least ten times. V and J are TRBV29-1 and TRBJ2-1; D not certain. This CDR3 has 12 amino acids. The germline gives CDR1 SQVTM, CDR2 ANQGSEA. CDR3 in amino acids: CSAEFRDNEQFF. CDR3 coding DNA: TGCAGTGCCGAGTTCCGGGACAATGAGCAGTTCTTC.

A few counts support this clonotype. Here the CDR3 reads CASHFSGDPTNEQFF. The DNA for the CDR3 is TGTGCCAGCCACTTCTCAGGGGATCCGACGAATGAGCAGTTCTTC. The chain combines TRBV6-6 with TRBJ2-1, with D possibly matching TRBD1 (6 bases). The V end lost 8 bases, the J end lost 7 bases, and 21 bases lay between the germline ends. Germline loops: CDR1 MNHNY, CDR2 SVGAGI (reference sequence). This CDR3 region has 15 residues.

The genes are TRBV28 and TRBJ1-1; no reliable D call. This CDR3 region has 15 residues. In germline, CDR1 is MDHEN, CDR2 SYDVKM. V was clipped by 6 bases and J by 1 base, with 15 bases between them. CDR3 coding DNA: TGTGCCAGCAGGGAGGATCAGGAGACGAACACTGAAGCTTTCTTT. Translating gives CASREDQETNTEAFF.

The rearrangement joins TRBV11-2 to TRBJ2-5; D remains ambiguous. Deletions cut 5 bases from V and 3 bases from J, with 4 bases between. This CDR3 comprises 11 residues. Germline V gene lookup returns CDR1 SGHAT and CDR2 FQNNGV. The CDR3 nucleotides are TGTGCCAGCAGCATCAAAGAGACCCAGTACTTC. Its translation is CASSIKETQYF.

The V and J genes are TRBV7-6 and TRBJ1-4; 7 bases agree with TRBD1. Germline loops: CDR1 SGHVS, CDR2 FNYEAQ. After removal of 3 bases from V and 6 bases from J, the junction contained 4 bases not matched to a gene. There are 14 residues in the CDR3. The CDR3, as DNA: TGTGCCAGCAGCTTCGGGACAGAGGATGAAAAACTGTTTTTT. The encoded protein is CASSFGTEDEKLFF.

This sequence joins TRBV7-2 and TRBJ2-1; 10 nucleotides line up with TRBD2. V shed 6 bases and J 5 bases; nucleotides not matched to a gene: 10. The CDR3 runs 16 residues. The germline CDR1 and CDR2 sequences are SGHTA and FQGNSA. The DNA for the CDR3 is TGTGCCAGCAGGGAAGCAGGACTAGCGGTTAACAATGAGCAGTTCTTC. Translating it yields CASREAGLAVNNEQFF.

This clonotype has only a few counts. This rearrangement joins TRBV12-3 or TRBV12-4 to TRBJ2-3, with D hard to call. This CDR3 is 15 amino acids long. Deletions cut 6 bases from V and 0 bases from J, with 13 bases between. CDR3 sequence (DNA): TGTGCCAGCAGCCGCCGGCTTACTAGCACAGATACGCAGTATTTT. Amino acid sequence: CASSRRLTSTDTQYF.